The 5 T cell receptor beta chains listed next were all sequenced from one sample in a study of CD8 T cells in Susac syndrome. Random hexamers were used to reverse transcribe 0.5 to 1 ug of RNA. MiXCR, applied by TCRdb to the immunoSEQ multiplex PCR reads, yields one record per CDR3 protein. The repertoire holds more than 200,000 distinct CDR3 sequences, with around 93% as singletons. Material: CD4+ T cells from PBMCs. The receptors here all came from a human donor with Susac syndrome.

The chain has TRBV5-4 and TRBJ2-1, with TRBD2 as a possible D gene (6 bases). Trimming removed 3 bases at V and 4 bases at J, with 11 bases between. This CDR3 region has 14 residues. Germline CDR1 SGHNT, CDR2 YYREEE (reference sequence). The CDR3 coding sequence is TGTGCCAGCAGCTACATGGCGGGGTACAATGAGCAGTTCTTC. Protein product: CASSYMAGYNEQFF.

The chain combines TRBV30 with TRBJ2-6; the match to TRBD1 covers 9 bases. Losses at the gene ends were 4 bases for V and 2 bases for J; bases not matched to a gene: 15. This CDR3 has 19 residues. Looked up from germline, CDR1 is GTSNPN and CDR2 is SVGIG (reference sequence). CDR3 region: CAWKGPWGTGTPGANVLTF. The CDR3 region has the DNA TGTGCCTGGAAGGGCCCCTGGGGGACAGGGACACCTGGGGCCAACGTCCTGACTTTC.

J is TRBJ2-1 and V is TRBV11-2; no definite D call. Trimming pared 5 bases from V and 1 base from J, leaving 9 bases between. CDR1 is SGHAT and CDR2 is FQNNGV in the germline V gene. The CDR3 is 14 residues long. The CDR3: CASSLIESYNEQFF. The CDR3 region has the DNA TGTGCCAGCAGCCTCATAGAGTCCTACAATGAGCAGTTCTTC.

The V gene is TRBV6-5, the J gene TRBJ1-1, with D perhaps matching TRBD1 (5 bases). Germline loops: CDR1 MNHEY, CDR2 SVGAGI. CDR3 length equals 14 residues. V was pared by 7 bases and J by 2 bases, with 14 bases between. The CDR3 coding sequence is TGTGCCAGCATCGAAGGAGGGGCCAACACTGAAGCTTTCTTT. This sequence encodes CASIEGGANTEAFF.

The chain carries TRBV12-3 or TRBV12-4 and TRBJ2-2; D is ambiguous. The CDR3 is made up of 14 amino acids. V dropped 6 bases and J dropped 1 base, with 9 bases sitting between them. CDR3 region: CASRHPLNTGELFF. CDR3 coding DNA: TGTGCCAGCAGGCACCCCTTGAACACCGGGGAGCTGTTTTTT.